This passage covers 23 T cell receptor beta chains from one sample sequenced in a study of blood T cell repertoires in COVID-19. Sequenced by immunoSEQ multiplex PCR; TCRdb stores in-frame clones only, minus some. The sample lists about 440,000 clones; about 91% were seen once. Sequencing input: peripheral blood. The receptor source for this set is a woman aged 45-60 years with COVID-19, enrolled during active disease.

The J gene is TRBJ1-2, the V gene TRBV4-1; TRBD1 agrees at 9 bases. CDR1 and CDR2 (germline): MGHRA, YSYEKL. The CDR3 loop spans 18 amino acids. Trimming at V came to 4 bases and at J to 4 bases, leaving 16 bases not matched to a gene. CDR3 nucleotides: TGCGCCAGCAGCCTAAGGGACGACCCCGGGACAGGGTTCTATGGCTACACCTTC. Encoded protein: CASSLRDDPGTGFYGYTF.

The chain recombines TRBV3-1 (or the pseudogene TRBV3-2) with TRBJ2-1; possibly TRBD2 for D (6 bases). Germline V gene sequence: CDR1 LGHDT, CDR2 YNNKEL (reference sequence). V was trimmed by 0 bases and J by 7 bases, leaving 19 bases between them. The CDR3 loop spans 17 amino acids. The DNA of the CDR3 is TGTGCCAGCAGCCAAGATCGCGGCGGGGAGGTCTCAAATGAGCAGTTCTTC. Protein product: CASSQDRGGEVSNEQFF.

J is TRBJ2-1 and V is TRBV15; 10 bases align to TRBD1. CDR1 LNHNV and CDR2 YYDKDF come from the germline V gene (reference sequence). The trim removed 5 bases at V and 7 bases at J, leaving 11 bases unmatched. CDR3 length: 16 amino acids. CDR3 region: CATSSTIGQGENEQFF. DNA of the CDR3: TGTGCCACCAGCTCTACAATAGGACAGGGGGAGAATGAGCAGTTCTTC.

The J gene is TRBJ2-7, the V gene TRBV28; TRBD1 agrees at 8 bases. The V gene end was trimmed by 4 bases and the J gene end by 3 bases; junction bases not matched to a gene: 11. This CDR3 has 16 residues. CDR1 and CDR2 from the germline V gene are MDHEN and SYDVKM. In DNA, the CDR3 is TGTGCCAGCAGTTGGACCGGACAGGGAGGTGTCTACGAGCAGTACTTC. It codes for CASSWTGQGGVYEQYF.

This chain links TRBV7-2 with TRBJ1-2, with 8 bases matching TRBD1. The CDR3 has 16 amino acids. V shed 2 bases and J 4 bases; nucleotides not matched to a gene: 9. From germline, CDR1 is SGHTA and CDR2 FQGNSA. DNA of the CDR3: TGTGCCAGCAGCTTAATTGTTCTCAGGGGGCGCTATGGCTACACCTTC. Protein: CASSLIVLRGRYGYTF.

The chain has TRBV7-9 and TRBJ2-2, with 9 positions matching TRBD1. Germline V gene lookup returns CDR1 SEHNR and CDR2 FQNEAQ (reference sequence). The J segment lost 3 bases and the V segment lost 4 bases, leaving 6 bases of the junction unmatched. The CDR3 is 16 residues long. CDR3 bases: TGTGCCAGCAGCTCACAGGGGGCACTGGACACCGGGGAGCTGTTTTTT. This codes for CASSSQGALDTGELFF. The full variable domain, its missing parts supplied by reference TRBV7-9 and TRBJ2-2, is DTGVSQNPRHKITKRGQNVTFRCDPISEHNRLYWYRQTLGQGPEFLTYFQNEAQLEKSRLLSDRFSAERPKGSFSTLEIQRTEQGDSAMYLCASSSQGALDTGELFFGEGSRLTVL.

This clone has just one count. This chain connects TRBV27 to TRBJ1-1, with a weak D call TRBD1 (5 bases). V dropped 7 bases and J dropped 8 bases, with 20 bases sitting between them. The CDR3 consists of 14 residues. The germline CDR1 and CDR2 sequences are MNHEY and SMNVEV (reference sequence). The CDR3 protein is CASINSFGGGEAFF. Here the CDR3 DNA reads TGTGCCAGCATCAATTCCTTCGGGGGAGGAGAAGCTTTCTTT.

The CDR3 DNA follows: TGTGCCAGCAGCCTCCGGGACAGAAACTCACCCCTCCACTTT. It codes for CASSLRDRNSPLHF. The chain carries TRBV9 and TRBJ1-6; 7 nucleotides match TRBD1. With V trimmed by 4 bases and J by 10 bases, 8 bases remained unmatched. CDR1 SGDLS and CDR2 YYNGEE come from the germline V gene. This CDR3 comprises 14 residues.

The rearrangement links TRBV7-3 to TRBJ2-7; D is unclear. Trimming took 5 bases from V and 4 from J, leaving 15 bases between them. Per the germline V gene, CDR1 is SGHTA and CDR2 is FQGTGA. The CDR3 length is 14 residues. This chain's CDR3 is CASSLQRESYEQYF. The CDR3 nucleotides read TGTGCCAGCAGCCTTCAGCGTGAATCTTACGAGCAGTACTTC.

V and J are TRBV28 and TRBJ1-4; 8 bases agree with TRBD1. V was clipped by 5 bases and J by 5 bases; unmatched bases: 13. The V gene's germline CDR1 is MDHEN and CDR2 SYDVKM. The CDR3 runs to 17 residues. CDR3 in amino acids: CASSPFPGGQANEKLFF. In nucleotides, the CDR3 is TGTGCCAGCAGTCCATTCCCTGGGGGACAGGCGAATGAAAAACTGTTTTTT.

This chain uses TRBV2 with TRBJ2-7; the D gene is possibly TRBD2 (6 bases). The CDR3 length is 13 residues. V shed 7 bases and J shed 5 bases, with 15 bases lying between them. Germline V lookup: CDR1 SNHLY, CDR2 FYNNEI. DNA for the CDR3: TGTGCCAGCATGGGACTGGAGATCCACGAGCAGTACTTC. Its translation: CASMGLEIHEQYF.

This clone is a singleton in its sample. The gene calls are TRBV5-6 and TRBJ1-6; 8 positions agree with TRBD1. Germline loops: CDR1 SGHDT, CDR2 YYEEEE. This CDR3 has 15 residues. Trimming at V came to 1 base and at J to 9 bases, leaving 6 bases not matched to a gene. The CDR3, as DNA: TGTGCCAGCAGCTTGCAGGACAGGGAACGTTCACCCCTCCACTTT. Protein sequence: CASSLQDRERSPLHF.

V is TRBV18 and J is TRBJ1-1, with TRBD1 identical over 7 bases. Germline V CDR1 and CDR2: KGHSH, LQKENI. J was trimmed by 6 bases and V by 4 bases; bases with no gene match: 11. CDR3 length: 15 amino acids. The CDR3 sequence: CASSLPTGTVAEAFF. As DNA, the CDR3 is TGTGCCAGCTCACTACCGACAGGGACCGTCGCTGAAGCTTTCTTT.

V and J are TRBV4-2 and TRBJ2-6; no reliable D call. The CDR3 is 18 residues long. The ends were cut back, 0 bases at V and 2 bases at J, with 14 bases in the middle. CDR1 is LGHNA, CDR2 YNFKEQ, per germline. The CDR3 here is CASSQDGPYQTGANVLTF. CDR3 in DNA: TGTGCCAGCAGCCAAGATGGGCCATATCAGACTGGGGCCAACGTCCTGACTTTC.

This sequence joins TRBV10-2 and TRBJ1-1, with 7 nucleotides matching TRBD1. The CDR3 totals 13 residues. V trimming: 4 bases; J trimming: 7 bases; junction bases outside the gene matches: 6. CDR1 is WSHSY, CDR2 SAAADI, per germline. The CDR3 reads CASSVGGAGEAFF. Here the CDR3 DNA reads TGCGCCAGCAGTGTAGGGGGCGCGGGTGAAGCTTTCTTT.

The chain employs TRBV4-1 and TRBJ1-1; D is ambiguous. Germline CDR1 reads MGHRA; CDR2 reads YSYEKL. The V end was cut by 4 bases, the J end by 0 bases, with 12 bases between. The CDR3 runs to 15 residues. CDR3 DNA: TGCGCCAGCAGCCCTACGGGGTCCTTGAACACTGAAGCTTTCTTT. It yields the protein CASSPTGSLNTEAFF.

This clone has a handful of counts. The V gene is TRBV5-1, the J gene TRBJ2-7; 7 bases match TRBD1. From germline, CDR1 is SGHRS and CDR2 YFSETQ. V shed 3 bases, J shed 5 bases, and the junction held 5 bases outside the gene matches. CDR3 length: 13 residues. CDR3 bases: TGCGCCAGCAGCTCGACAGGGATGGACGAGCAGTACTTC. It translates to CASSSTGMDEQYF.

The rearrangement links TRBV7-9 to TRBJ1-1; 7 bases line up with TRBD1. In germline, CDR1 is SEHNR, CDR2 FQNEAQ (reference sequence). The V gene end was trimmed by 5 bases and the J gene end by 1 base; junction bases not matched to a gene: 7. There are 15 residues in the CDR3. CDR3 in amino acids: CASSDRTGANTEAFF. The CDR3 nucleotides are TGTGCCAGCAGCGACAGGACAGGAGCGAACACTGAAGCTTTCTTT. Supplemented by reference TRBV7-9 and TRBJ1-1, the full variable domain reads DTGVSQNPRHKITKRGQNVTFRCDPISEHNRLYWYRQTLGQGPEFLTYFQNEAQLEKSRLLSDRFSAERPKGSFSTLEIQRTEQGDSAMYLCASSDRTGANTEAFFGQGTRLTVV.

The rearrangement joins TRBV5-1 to TRBJ1-1, with 9 bases fitting TRBD1. The CDR3 length is 15 residues. Germline CDR1 reads SGHRS; CDR2 reads YFSETQ. With 4 bases clipped from V and 3 bases from J, the junction kept 7 bases outside the gene matches. The CDR3 DNA reads TGCGCCAGCAGCCCCACGGACAGGGGCGACACTGAAGCTTTCTTT. This codes for CASSPTDRGDTEAFF.

This clone was counted once. This chain connects TRBV2 to TRBJ1-5, with 9 bases matching TRBD1. CDR3 length: 14 amino acids. From germline, CDR1 is SNHLY and CDR2 FYNNEI. The V segment lost 6 bases and the J segment 2 bases; nucleotides outside the gene matches: 2. The CDR3 nucleotides are TGTGCCAGCAGGGACAGGGGACGCAATCAGCCCCAGCATTTT. It encodes CASRDRGRNQPQHF.

The chain combines TRBV27 with TRBJ2-3, with 9 bases matching TRBD2. This CDR3 spans 15 amino acids. V trimming: 6 bases; J trimming: 2 bases; junction bases outside the gene matches: 6. Germline V gives CDR1 MNHEY, CDR2 SMNVEV (reference sequence). The CDR3, as DNA: TGTGCCAGCAGCTTAGCGGGGGCCTTCACAGATACGCAGTATTTT. It is translated as CASSLAGAFTDTQYF.

The chain couples TRBV5-1 to TRBJ1-4, with D maybe TRBD1 (6 bases). V lost 0 bases, J lost 7 bases, and 16 bases lay in between. Germline V lookup: CDR1 SGHRS, CDR2 YFSETQ. The CDR3 is 16 amino acids. The CDR3 loop is CASSLVIRGAGEKLFF. The CDR3, as DNA: TGCGCCAGCAGCTTGGTAATCAGGGGCGCGGGTGAAAAACTGTTTTTT.

This clone was observed a few times. Here the CDR3 DNA reads TGTGCCAGCAGTTACTCGAGGCAGGACAGGCTCTATGGCTACACCTTC. Protein sequence: CASSYSRQDRLYGYTF. This rearrangement joins TRBV6-5 to TRBJ1-2; the match to TRBD1 covers 7 bases. The CDR3 consists of 16 residues. J gave up 4 bases and V 0 bases, and 8 bases lay outside the gene matches. Germline V CDR1 and CDR2: MNHEY, SVGAGI.